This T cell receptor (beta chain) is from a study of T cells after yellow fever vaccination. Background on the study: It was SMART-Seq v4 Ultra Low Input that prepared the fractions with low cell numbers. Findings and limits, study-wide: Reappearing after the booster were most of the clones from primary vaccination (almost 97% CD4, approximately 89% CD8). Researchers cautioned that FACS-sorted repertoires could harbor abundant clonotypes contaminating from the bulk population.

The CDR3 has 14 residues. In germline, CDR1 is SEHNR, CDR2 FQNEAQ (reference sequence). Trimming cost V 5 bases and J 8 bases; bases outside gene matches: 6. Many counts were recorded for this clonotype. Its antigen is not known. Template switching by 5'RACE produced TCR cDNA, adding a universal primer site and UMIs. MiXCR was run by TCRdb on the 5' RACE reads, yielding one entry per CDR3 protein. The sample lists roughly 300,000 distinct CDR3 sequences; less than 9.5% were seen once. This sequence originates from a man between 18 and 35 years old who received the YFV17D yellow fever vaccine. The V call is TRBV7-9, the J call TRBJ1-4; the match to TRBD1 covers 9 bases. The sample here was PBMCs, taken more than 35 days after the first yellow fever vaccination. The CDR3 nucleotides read TGTGCCAGCAGCAGGACAGGGGATGGGGAAAAACTGTTTTTT. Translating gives CASSRTGDGEKLFF.